What follows are 9 T cell receptor beta chains derived from one specimen sequenced in a study of shared clonotypes between healthy human individuals (dated by TCRdb to 2018 to 2021). Libraries came from the immunoSEQ multiplex PCR assay. Drawn from immuneACCESS, this table holds only the in-frame rearrangements with V and J called that TCRdb kept. Clones are partly lost; checked studies trace under half to an unresolved V gene and leave the rest unexplained. The sample has about 470,000 clones on record, 70% to 80% of them singletons. Jointly, the top ten make up about 13% of the sample. Material for sequencing was PBMCs. The receptors were gathered from a woman aged 40-49 years in good health. Some clones in this sample may be carry-over from other donors' samples.

CDR3 nucleotides: TGTGCCAGCAGCCACCGGGAGCCCAAAAACATTCAGTACTTC. Protein sequence: CASSHREPKNIQYF. The V gene is TRBV2, the J gene TRBJ2-4; the D gene is possibly TRBD2 (6 bases). Germline CDR1 and CDR2: SNHLY and FYNNEI. The V gene lost 6 bases and the J gene lost 2 bases, with 11 bases spanning the gap. There are 14 residues in the CDR3.

The V call is TRBV4-2, the J call TRBJ2-3; 11 bases align to TRBD2. The length of the CDR3 is 21 residues. Germline CDR1 LGHNA, CDR2 YNFKEQ. V lost 1 base to trimming and J lost 0 bases; unmatched junction nucleotides: 15. CDR3 residues: CASSQGPRGLAEHASTDTQYF. CDR3 DNA sequence: TGTGCCAGCAGCCAAGGGCCTCGGGGACTAGCGGAACATGCTAGCACAGATACGCAGTATTTT.

The gene calls are TRBV2 and TRBJ1-1, with no clear D. Trimming took off 7 bases at V and 6 bases at J, with 12 bases between the two ends. Germline V CDR1 and CDR2: SNHLY, FYNNEI. This CDR3 comprises 12 residues. CDR3 DNA sequence: TGTGCCAGCACATCACAGATACCTGAAGCTTTCTTT. Translation gives CASTSQIPEAFF.

The chain is built from TRBV6-5 and TRBJ1-2; D is perhaps TRBD1 (5 bases). The CDR3 has 14 amino acids. Between the trimmed V and J ends, which lost 5 bases and 4 bases, there was a span of 14 bases. CDR1 MNHEY and CDR2 SVGAGI come from the germline V gene. The CDR3 here is CASSRRQLSYGYTF. The CDR3 DNA reads as TGTGCCAGCAGTCGAAGACAGCTTTCCTATGGCTACACCTTC.

The rearrangement links TRBV28 to TRBJ2-2, with 8 bases fitting TRBD2. The germline gives CDR1 MDHEN, CDR2 SYDVKM. J gave up 5 bases and V 6 bases, and 5 bases lay outside the gene matches. The CDR3 has 14 residues. The CDR3 DNA is TGTGCCAGCAGCCGGGAGGGCCAGACCGGGGAGCTGTTTTTT. Protein sequence: CASSREGQTGELFF.

This sequence joins TRBV29-1 and TRBJ2-7, with 7 bases identical to TRBD2. Germline CDR1 reads SQVTM; CDR2 reads ANQGSEA. There are 15 residues in the CDR3. Trimming took 1 base from V and 3 from J; bases not matched to a gene: 9. Here the CDR3 reads CSVEAGGTVGYEQYF. The CDR3 nucleotides read TGCAGCGTTGAAGCGGGAGGAACGGTAGGCTACGAGCAGTACTTC.

The chain employs TRBV4-2 and TRBJ2-5, with D possibly TRBD1 on 6 matching bases. The end of the DNA aligns better with TRBJ2-7, so the J call may be wrong. The CDR3 sequence is 17 residues long. Germline CDR1 is LGHNA and CDR2 is YNFKEQ. As DNA, the CDR3 is TGTGCCAGCAGCCAAGTACGAGGACAGTCTCTCTCCTACGAGCAGTACTTC. It translates to CASSQVRGQSLSYEQYF.

The V and J genes are TRBV19 and TRBJ1-2; D is possibly TRBD1 (5 bases). Germline values: CDR1 LNHDA, CDR2 SQIVND (reference sequence). Trimming took off 3 bases at V and 5 bases at J, with 10 bases between the two ends. The CDR3 totals 13 residues. CDR3 amino acids: CASSMATEYGYTF. DNA for the CDR3: TGTGCCAGTAGTATGGCGACAGAGTATGGCTACACCTTC.

This chain joins TRBV6-5 and TRBJ2-3; D uncertain. The CDR3 totals 12 residues. V was clipped by 7 bases and J by 3 bases, with 8 bases between them. The germline CDR1 and CDR2 sequences are MNHEY and SVGAGI. As DNA, the CDR3 is TGTGCCAGCAACGGACCAACAGATACGCAGTATTTT. Its protein product is CASNGPTDTQYF.